A single sample gave rise to the 19 T cell receptor beta chains below, sequenced in a study of blood T cell repertoires in COVID-19. The assay was immunoSEQ multiplex PCR, and TCRdb's table has in-frame clones only and misses some. The sample shows 360,000 or so clones, over 85% of them seen only once. The sequencing sample was made of PBMCs or T cells enriched from blood (not recorded which). Every receptor here comes from a woman in her twenties or thirties who had recovered from COVID-19.

The chain carries TRBV28 and TRBJ1-6; D unclear. CDR1 and CDR2 from the germline V gene are MDHEN and SYDVKM. V was pared by 5 bases and J by 7 bases, with 15 bases between. The CDR3 runs 15 residues. CDR3 region: CASSPRGSGNSPLHF. The DNA for the CDR3 is TGTGCCAGCAGTCCCCGTGGGAGTGGCAATTCACCCCTCCACTTT.

The chain has TRBV7-9 and TRBJ1-2; 7 bases fit TRBD1. Per the germline V gene, CDR1 is SEHNR and CDR2 is FQNEAQ (reference sequence). With 8 bases clipped from V and 4 bases from J, the junction kept 19 bases outside the gene matches. The CDR3 extends over 17 amino acids. CDR3 in amino acids: CASLGTGKDRRPYGYTF. Written as DNA, the CDR3 is TGTGCCAGCCTGGGAACGGGCAAGGACAGGAGGCCCTATGGCTACACCTTC.

V usage is TRBV7-8 and J usage is TRBJ2-3, with D unclear. The CDR3 has 18 residues. Germline lookup yields CDR1 SGHVS and CDR2 FQNEAQ. The V end lost 1 base, the J end lost 1 base, and 18 bases lay between the germline ends. The CDR3 bases are TGTGCCAGCAGCTTAGGGTTTGCGGATTATCGAGGCACAGATACGCAGTATTTT. This sequence encodes CASSLGFADYRGTDTQYF.

The chain couples TRBV6-5 to TRBJ2-7, with TRBD2 as a possible D gene (5 bases). The CDR3 has 15 residues. CDR1 is MNHEY, CDR2 SVGAGI, per germline. The germline V and J ends were trimmed by 1 base and 2 bases, with 12 bases remaining between them. The CDR3 reads CASSYLGDSAYEQYF. DNA for the CDR3: TGTGCCAGCAGTTACTTGGGAGATTCAGCCTACGAGCAGTACTTC.

CDR3 sequence (DNA): TGTGCCAGCAGCCAAGATCACGGTAGACTAGCGGGAGGGGGGGGTAATGAGCAGTTCTTC. This sequence encodes CASSQDHGRLAGGGGNEQFF. This chain connects TRBV4-2 to TRBJ2-1; 14 bases agree with TRBD2. Germline CDR1 LGHNA, CDR2 YNFKEQ. The V segment lost 0 bases and the J segment 7 bases; nucleotides outside the gene matches: 14. The CDR3 is 20 residues long.

The J gene is TRBJ1-6, the V gene TRBV11-2; TRBD1 might be the D (5 bases). The CDR3 loop spans 14 amino acids. Germline values: CDR1 SGHAT, CDR2 FQNNGV. V was cut by 4 bases and J by 6 bases, with 10 bases left in between. The CDR3 region has the DNA TGTGCCAGCAGCTCACGACAGTCTAATTCACCCCTCCACTTT. It yields the protein CASSSRQSNSPLHF.

The CDR3 DNA sequence: TGTGCCACCAGCACCGGGGGGACTACAGATACGCAGTATTTT. Translation: CATSTGGTTDTQYF. The genes are TRBV15 and TRBJ2-3; 7 bases fit TRBD2. The CDR3 covers 14 residues. Per germline, CDR1 LNHNV and CDR2 YYDKDF (reference sequence). The V and J ends lost 4 bases and 3 bases, in that order; junction bases with no gene match: 4.

J is TRBJ2-5 and V is TRBV3-1 (or the pseudogene TRBV3-2), with a tentative D call TRBD2 (6 bases). The CDR3 runs to 12 residues. CDR1 is LGHDT, CDR2 YNNKEL, per germline (reference sequence). The V gene lost 4 bases and the J gene lost 9 bases, with 12 bases spanning the gap. For the CDR3, the DNA is TGTGCCAGCAGCCCGGGGACTTCTTCCCAGTACTTC. This codes for CASSPGTSSQYF.

This clone appeared once. The chain recombines TRBV19 with TRBJ1-1, with TRBD1 matching over 7 bases. The J segment lost 1 base and the V segment lost 8 bases, leaving 7 bases of the junction unmatched. The germline gives CDR1 LNHDA, CDR2 SQIVND (reference sequence). The CDR3 is made up of 14 amino acids. Here the CDR3 reads CASDRGTANTEAFF. The CDR3 nucleotides read TGTGCCAGTGATCGCGGGACAGCGAACACTGAAGCTTTCTTT.

The chain links TRBV6-6 to TRBJ2-1, with 8 bases aligning to TRBD1. The CDR3 is 16 amino acids. V was clipped by 6 bases and J by 4 bases; unmatched bases: 11. CDR1 MNHNY and CDR2 SVGAGI come from the germline V gene (reference sequence). The CDR3 reads CASSRPKRTGYNEQFF. The CDR3 nucleotides read TGTGCCAGCAGCCGCCCCAAGCGGACAGGGTACAATGAGCAGTTCTTC.

V is TRBV3-1 (or the pseudogene TRBV3-2) and J is TRBJ2-3, with TRBD2 matching over 8 bases. The CDR3 covers 17 residues. Per germline, CDR1 LGHDT and CDR2 YNNKEL (reference sequence). Losses at the gene ends were 0 bases for V and 0 bases for J; bases not matched to a gene: 5. CDR3 in DNA: TGTGCCAGCAGCCAAGATCACTCGGGAGGGAGCACAGATACGCAGTATTTT. Translation: CASSQDHSGGSTDTQYF.

The CDR3 protein is CASSLHRVHSGNTGELFF. CDR3 nucleotides: TGTGCCAGCAGCCTGCACAGGGTTCATAGTGGAAACACCGGGGAGCTGTTTTTT. This rearrangement joins TRBV3-1 (or the pseudogene TRBV3-2) to TRBJ2-2, with D perhaps TRBD1 (6 bases). The CDR3 is 18 residues long. Germline V gives CDR1 LGHDT, CDR2 YNNKEL (reference sequence). V lost 4 bases and J 2 bases, leaving 20 bases between the germline ends.

V usage is TRBV13 and J usage is TRBJ1-4; TRBD1 aligns across 7 bases. This CDR3 has 15 amino acids. V lost 2 bases and J lost 8; bases outside the gene matches: 8. CDR1 is PRHDT, CDR2 FYEKMQ, per germline (reference sequence). The chain's CDR3 is CASSLRGQGGEKLFF. The CDR3 DNA follows: TGTGCCAGCAGCTTAAGGGGGCAGGGCGGCGAAAAACTGTTTTTT.

J is TRBJ1-1 and V is TRBV6-5, with 8 bases lining up with TRBD1. This CDR3 has 16 residues. Germline lookup yields CDR1 MNHEY and CDR2 SVGAGI. V gave up 2 bases and J gave up 2 bases; unmatched junction bases: 7. In DNA, the CDR3 is TGTGCCAGCAGTTACCGTCCTACAGGGGGAAACACTGAAGCTTTCTTT. This encodes CASSYRPTGGNTEAFF.

The gene calls are TRBV10-2 and TRBJ1-4; D is ambiguous. V gave up 0 bases and J gave up 4 bases, with 9 bases separating them. Per germline, CDR1 WSHSY and CDR2 SAAADI. The CDR3 has 15 residues. CDR3 sequence reads: CASSESYSYNEKLFF. CDR3 DNA sequence: TGCGCCAGCAGTGAGTCTTACAGTTATAATGAAAAACTGTTTTTT.

The chain combines TRBV7-8 with TRBJ1-6; 10 bases are a match to TRBD1. CDR1 SGHVS and CDR2 FQNEAQ come from the germline V gene. The V segment lost 1 base and the J segment 7 bases; nucleotides outside the gene matches: 1. This CDR3 comprises 15 residues. The CDR3 protein is CASSLVGQGNSPLHF. As DNA, the CDR3 is TGTGCCAGCAGCTTAGTGGGACAGGGGAATTCACCCCTCCACTTT.

This sequence joins TRBV5-6 and TRBJ2-3, with TRBD2 matching 9 bases. The CDR3 spans 17 residues. Germline CDR1 and CDR2: SGHDT and YYEEEE. Losses at the gene ends were 2 bases for V and 4 bases for J; bases not matched to a gene: 11. CDR3 in amino acids: CASSFLGAGGPADTQYF. The DNA for the CDR3 is TGTGCCAGCAGCTTTCTAGGGGCGGGGGGGCCCGCAGATACGCAGTATTTT.

The V gene is TRBV9, the J gene TRBJ2-1; D not resolved. The CDR3 loop spans 13 amino acids. Trimming took off 4 bases at V and 5 bases at J, with 10 bases between the two ends. Looked up from germline, CDR1 is SGDLS and CDR2 is YYNGEE. In DNA, the CDR3 is TGTGCCAGCAGCCCCAGTAAAGACAATGAGCAGTTCTTC. Residues: CASSPSKDNEQFF.

The rearrangement links TRBV7-6 to TRBJ1-3; 9 bases map to TRBD1. Per germline, CDR1 SGHVS and CDR2 FNYEAQ. The CDR3 extends over 16 amino acids. V shed 5 bases, J shed 0 bases, and the junction held 5 bases outside the gene matches. CDR3 coding DNA: TGTGCCAGCAGCCCAACAGGGGGCAGCTCTGGAAACACCATATATTTT. It translates to CASSPTGGSSGNTIYF.